The 15 T cell receptor beta chains in this list originate from one sample, sequenced in a study of OX40 agonist ivuxolimab in advanced cancers. Assay: immunoSEQ multiplex PCR; the TCRdb copy retains only in-frame clones and omits some. Counted here are roughly 93,000 clones, approximately 80% occurring once; the ten biggest clones make up roughly 5.2%. The sequenced sample was CD4+ or CD8+ T cells sorted from blood, obtained in a trial of the OX40 agonist ivuxolimab. Receptor source: an adult with an advanced solid tumor such as melanoma, head and neck, liver or kidney cancer.

The J gene is TRBJ1-5, the V gene TRBV7-2; TRBD1 is a possible D gene (6 bases). Germline lookup yields CDR1 SGHTA and CDR2 FQGNSA. Trimming took 6 bases from V and 6 from J, leaving 18 bases between them. The CDR3 has 15 residues. In DNA, the CDR3 is TGTGCCAGCAGTCGAAATACAGGGTTTCGTCAGCCCCAGCATTTT. Translated: CASSRNTGFRQPQHF. The whole variable domain, remainder taken from reference TRBV7-2 and TRBJ1-5, is GAGVSQSPSNKVTEKGKDVELRCDPISGHTALYWYRQSLGQGLEFLIYFQGNSAPDKSGLPSDRFSAERTGGSVSTLTIQRTQQEDSAVYLCASSRNTGFRQPQHFGDGTRLSIL.

This clone was detected a few times. V gene TRBV6-1 combines with J gene TRBJ1-6; 7 bases match TRBD1. The CDR3 runs to 15 residues. Germline lookup yields CDR1 MNHNS and CDR2 SASEGT. J was trimmed by 6 bases and V by 0 bases; bases with no gene match: 2. The CDR3, as DNA: TGTGCCAGCAGTGAAGCTACAGGGGCTAATTCACCCCTCCACTTT. It encodes CASSEATGANSPLHF.

The chain has TRBV19 and TRBJ1-3; no firm D call. The CDR3 consists of 14 residues. With 5 bases removed from V and 0 bases from J, the gap between germline ends came to 8 bases. CDR1 and CDR2 from the germline V gene are LNHDA and SQIVND (reference sequence). CDR3 coding DNA: TGTGCCAGTAGTCCTCGCTACTCTGGAAACACCATATATTTT. Amino acids: CASSPRYSGNTIYF.

The gene calls are TRBV6-6 and TRBJ2-7, with no clear D. V lost 6 bases to trimming and J lost 3 bases, with 12 bases between them. The germline gives CDR1 MNHNY, CDR2 SVGAGI (reference sequence). CDR3 length equals 13 residues. The chain's CDR3 is CASSVGSHYEQYF. Written as DNA, the CDR3 is TGTGCCAGCAGCGTGGGCTCCCACTACGAGCAGTACTTC.

CDR3 region: CASSLRGQGPNYGYTF. The CDR3 DNA reads TGCGCCAGCAGCTTGAGAGGACAGGGCCCTAACTATGGCTACACCTTC. The gene calls are TRBV5-1 and TRBJ1-2; 8 bases are shared with TRBD1. CDR3 size: 16 residues. CDR1 is SGHRS and CDR2 is YFSETQ in the germline V gene. The ends lost 1 base at V and 0 bases at J; junction bases unmatched: 5.

The V call is TRBV5-6, the J call TRBJ1-3; D gene ambiguous. Trimming took off 0 bases at V and 0 bases at J, with 4 bases between the two ends. Germline values: CDR1 SGHDT, CDR2 YYEEEE. The CDR3 covers 14 residues. CDR3: CASSLAGSGNTIYF. In DNA form, the CDR3 reads TGTGCCAGCAGCTTGGCGGGCTCTGGAAACACCATATATTTT.

The rearrangement joins TRBV4-3 to TRBJ2-2; 11 nucleotides agree with TRBD1. Trimming removed 4 bases from V and 3 bases from J; junction bases left unmatched: 4. CDR3 length: 16 residues. The germline gives CDR1 LGHNA, CDR2 YSLEER. Here the CDR3 DNA reads TGCGCCAGCAGCCCCGGGACAGGGGGTTACACCGGGGAGCTGTTTTTT. Translating it yields CASSPGTGGYTGELFF.

The rearrangement joins TRBV18 to TRBJ1-4; 7 nucleotides agree with TRBD1. The germline CDR1 and CDR2 sequences are KGHSH and LQKENI. This CDR3 spans 15 amino acids. Trimming removed 3 bases from V and 6 bases from J; junction bases left unmatched: 7. CDR3 sequence: CASSPAGQLHEKLFF. CDR3 DNA: TGTGCCAGCTCACCCGCGGGACAGCTACATGAAAAACTGTTTTTT.

The CDR3 region has the DNA TGTGCCAGCAGCTTAACCGGGACAGGGGTAGGAGAGACCCAGTACTTC. It encodes CASSLTGTGVGETQYF. The V and J genes are TRBV9 and TRBJ2-5; 10 bases are shared with TRBD1. CDR3 length: 16 amino acids. In germline, CDR1 is SGDLS, CDR2 YYNGEE. The junction had 10 bases not matched to a gene; V was cut back by 4 bases and J by 4 bases.

The V call is TRBV11-2, the J call TRBJ2-7; D gene unclear. Looked up from germline, CDR1 is SGHAT and CDR2 is FQNNGV. There are 14 residues in the CDR3. Trimming took 3 bases from V and 0 from J, leaving 9 bases between them. The CDR3 region has the DNA TGTGCCAGCAGCTTGATCGGTTCCTCCTACGAGCAGTACTTC. It specifies CASSLIGSSYEQYF.

The sample holds many counts of this clone. The chain uses TRBV7-9 and TRBJ2-5, with a possible D match to TRBD1 (6 bases). The germline V gene has CDR1 SEHNR and CDR2 FQNEAQ (reference sequence). The length of the CDR3 is 15 residues. The germline V and J ends were trimmed by 7 bases and 2 bases, with 17 bases remaining between them. The chain's CDR3 is CASTFSWTAQETQYF. The DNA for the CDR3 is TGTGCCAGCACCTTCTCGTGGACAGCGCAAGAGACCCAGTACTTC.

The chain combines TRBV6-5 with TRBJ1-2, with D tentatively TRBD1 (6 bases). This CDR3 region has 16 residues. Germline V CDR1 and CDR2: MNHEY, SVGAGI. Trimming took 2 bases from V and 5 from J, leaving 18 bases between them. The CDR3 region has the DNA TGTGCCAGCAGTTACGCTGCTGCAGGGGAGGGATATGGCTACACCTTC. Translating gives CASSYAAAGEGYGYTF.

The chain has TRBV6-6 and TRBJ1-2, with D perhaps TRBD1 (6 bases). Germline-derived CDR1 and CDR2 are MNHNY and SVGAGI (reference sequence). The germline V and J ends were trimmed by 10 bases and 8 bases, with 20 bases remaining between them. This CDR3 is built from 13 residues. DNA of the CDR3: TGTGCCATCAGAACACGGACAGCTCTGGGCTACACCTTC. Translated: CAIRTRTALGYTF.

This chain uses TRBV6-1 with TRBJ2-7; 14 positions match TRBD2. From germline, CDR1 is MNHNS and CDR2 SASEGT. Losses at the gene ends were 3 bases for V and 7 bases for J; bases not matched to a gene: 8. The CDR3 has 16 residues. The CDR3 DNA is TGTGCCAGCAGTGACAAGACTAGCGGGAGGGTGGGTGAGCAGTACTTC. Amino acids: CASSDKTSGRVGEQYF.

V gene TRBV7-8 combines with J gene TRBJ2-7; D not certain. The CDR3 contains 15 residues. Germline CDR1 reads SGHVS; CDR2 reads FQNEAQ. Trimming shortened V by 2 bases and J by 2 bases, and 13 bases separated the two germline ends. The CDR3 reads CASSLRVATPYEQYF. The CDR3 bases are TGTGCCAGCAGCTTAAGGGTTGCCACCCCCTACGAGCAGTACTTC.